These 21 T cell receptor beta chains share one sample of origin, sequenced in a study of graft-versus-host responses after intestinal transplantation. Sequencing was performed with immunoSEQ multiplex PCR; in TCRdb, only in-frame clones are kept and a portion is missing. The data hold over 75,000 clones, with 86% observed a single time. The material was PBMCs, obtained 255 days after intestinal transplant. These TCRs come from a human patient who received an intestinal transplant, so some T cells may come from the graft donor.

J is TRBJ2-2 and V is TRBV10-3, with 7 bases fitting TRBD1. Trimming cost V 3 bases and J 4 bases; bases outside gene matches: 5. The CDR3 has 15 residues. CDR1 is ENHRY and CDR2 is SYGVKD in the germline V gene. The DNA of the CDR3 is TGTGCCATCAGTGACCGACAGGGTGGCACCGGGGAGCTGTTTTTT. It specifies CAISDRQGGTGELFF.

In the case of this clone: Other DNA sequences of this sample code for an identical CDR3. The chain has TRBV2 and TRBJ1-5; 8 nucleotides line up with TRBD1. Trimming at V came to 6 bases and at J to 9 bases, leaving 4 bases not matched to a gene. The CDR3 loop spans 12 amino acids. CDR1 is SNHLY and CDR2 is FYNNEI in the germline V gene. CDR3 bases: TGTGCCAGCAGGGGACAGGCTGGGCCCCAGCATTTT. Translated: CASRGQAGPQHF.

The chain recombines TRBV28 with TRBJ2-7; 8 bases are shared with TRBD1. Germline V gene sequence: CDR1 MDHEN, CDR2 SYDVKM. The CDR3 is made up of 16 amino acids. The V segment lost 5 bases and the J segment 2 bases; nucleotides outside the gene matches: 11. CDR3 coding DNA: TGTGCCAGCAGTGCGCACCTAGGACAGGGAACCTACGAGCAGTACTTC. Protein: CASSAHLGQGTYEQYF.

The chain uses TRBV4-1 and TRBJ2-7, with D possibly matching TRBD2 (7 bases). Trimming cost V 1 base and J 6 bases, with 10 bases left between them. The CDR3 consists of 13 residues. The V gene's germline CDR1 is MGHRA and CDR2 YSYEKL. CDR3 bases: TGCGCCAGCAGCCAAGTCGGGGGGCGCGAGCAGTACGTC. Protein product: CASSQVGGREQYV.

CDR3 sequence (DNA): TGTGCCAGCAGCCCGGACGGTGTGGGTGACGAGCAGTACTTC. Translating it yields CASSPDGVGDEQYF. V and J are TRBV28 and TRBJ2-5; D remains unclear. The assigned J gene may be wrong: the sequence end matches TRBJ2-7 better. Germline CDR1 is MDHEN and CDR2 is SYDVKM. CDR3 length equals 14 residues.

V and J are TRBV6-5 and TRBJ1-4; perhaps TRBD1 as D (5 bases). V dropped 2 bases and J dropped 7 bases, with 11 bases sitting between them. Germline assignment: CDR1 MNHEY and CDR2 SVGAGI. The CDR3 runs to 14 residues. The CDR3 DNA reads as TGTGCCAGCAGTTACGGGGGAGGTAGTGAAAAACTGTTTTTT. Protein sequence: CASSYGGGSEKLFF.

This clone showed up just once. The chain recombines TRBV5-4 with TRBJ2-6, with D unresolved. CDR1 SGHNT and CDR2 YYREEE come from the germline V gene (reference sequence). V was cut by 2 bases and J by 0 bases, with 9 bases left in between. The CDR3 extends over 16 amino acids. The CDR3 DNA is TGTGCCAGCAGCTTATTCCGGAGCTCTGGGGCCAACGTCCTGACTTTC. The encoded protein is CASSLFRSSGANVLTF.

This sequence joins TRBV7-8 and TRBJ1-5; D might be TRBD1 (5 bases). This CDR3 has 17 residues. Between the trimmed V and J ends, which lost 7 bases and 4 bases, there was a span of 23 bases. Germline V gives CDR1 SGHVS, CDR2 FQNEAQ. CDR3 sequence: CASIPGEGLVGNQPQHF. The DNA for the CDR3 is TGTGCCAGCATCCCGGGTGAGGGGCTCGTCGGGAATCAGCCCCAGCATTTT.

This clone is a singleton in its sample. The gene calls are TRBV14 and TRBJ1-3; the D is unclear. Trimming cost V 1 base and J 6 bases, with 7 bases left between them. CDR3 length: 13 amino acids. CDR1 is SGHDN, CDR2 FVKESK, per germline. For the CDR3, the DNA is TGTGCCAGCAGCCAAGTATTGCCAAACACCATATATTTT. Translation gives CASSQVLPNTIYF.

V and J are TRBV28 and TRBJ1-3; TRBD1 matches at 7 bases. V lost 4 bases, J lost 4 bases, and 10 bases stayed unmatched. In germline, CDR1 is MDHEN, CDR2 SYDVKM. This CDR3 is built from 16 residues. CDR3 DNA sequence: TGTGCCAGCAGTTCGCCCCAACAGGGGAGGGGAAACACCATATATTTT. Its protein product is CASSSPQQGRGNTIYF.

The V call is TRBV19, the J call TRBJ1-2; 7 nucleotides agree with TRBD1. This CDR3 is 14 amino acids long. Germline V gene lookup returns CDR1 LNHDA and CDR2 SQIVND (reference sequence). V lost 5 bases to trimming and J lost 4 bases; unmatched junction nucleotides: 7. In DNA form, the CDR3 reads TGTGCCAGTAGTCTTCACAGGGACAGCTATGGCTACACCTTC. It codes for CASSLHRDSYGYTF.

The chain is built from TRBV7-3 and TRBJ2-1, with D possibly being TRBD2 (5 bases). The CDR3 runs 15 residues. With 5 bases removed from V and 1 base from J, the gap between germline ends came to 12 bases. CDR1 SGHTA and CDR2 FQGTGA come from the germline V gene. The CDR3 is CASSPTRVSYNEQFF. The CDR3 nucleotides read TGTGCCAGCAGCCCAACGAGGGTTTCCTACAATGAGCAGTTCTTC.

The chain couples TRBV4-2 to TRBJ2-2; TRBD2 aligns across 12 bases. CDR1 LGHNA and CDR2 YNFKEQ come from the germline V gene. Trimming took 1 base from V and 5 from J; bases not matched to a gene: 11. The CDR3 runs 19 residues. For the CDR3, the DNA is TGTGCCAGCAGCCAAGTTCAACTAGCGGGGGGCCCAGGGACCGGGGAGCTGTTTTTT. Encoded protein: CASSQVQLAGGPGTGELFF.

Turning to this clone: Without the conserved terminal phenylalanine or tryptophan, this CDR3 likely stems from a read error. The rearrangement links TRBV2 to TRBJ1-1; D unresolved. The CDR3 covers 13 residues. V lost 4 bases and J lost 5, with 11 bases in between. The germline CDR1 and CDR2 sequences are SNHLY and FYNNEI. CDR3 sequence: CASSADPGTEAFS. CDR3 in DNA: TGTGCCAGCAGTGCGGACCCGGGGACTGAAGCTTTCTCT.

This chain uses TRBV27 with TRBJ2-7; TRBD1 or TRBD2 may be the D gene (5 bases each). V gave up 5 bases and J gave up 4 bases, with 15 bases separating them. This CDR3 comprises 14 residues. The germline gives CDR1 MNHEY, CDR2 SMNVEV (reference sequence). CDR3 sequence (DNA): TGTGCCAGCAGTCCTACCCCCTGGGGGTACGAGCAGTACTTC. Translated, it gives CASSPTPWGYEQYF.

The chain couples TRBV6-6 to TRBJ2-7; perhaps TRBD1 as D (5 bases). The germline CDR1 and CDR2 sequences are MNHNY and SVGAGI (reference sequence). V was clipped by 0 bases and J by 4 bases, with 13 bases between them. This CDR3 is 15 amino acids long. The CDR3 loop is CASSYSTGMEYEQYF. In DNA form, the CDR3 reads TGTGCCAGCAGTTACTCCACAGGAATGGAGTACGAGCAGTACTTC.

This chain links TRBV6-6 with TRBJ1-6; D is unresolved. This CDR3 is 13 amino acids long. V was trimmed by 0 bases and J by 14 bases, leaving 11 bases between them. The V gene's germline CDR1 is MNHNY and CDR2 SVGAGI (reference sequence). The CDR3 sequence is CASSYSLDATLHF. CDR3 bases: TGTGCCAGCAGTTACTCTCTGGACGCCACCCTCCACTTT.

The chain combines TRBV28 with TRBJ2-5; D gene uncertain. TRBJ2-7 explains the end of the DNA better; the J call may be wrong. CDR3 length: 14 amino acids. Germline assignment: CDR1 MDHEN and CDR2 SYDVKM. CDR3 sequence: CASSLARTVDEQYF. The CDR3 DNA reads as TGTGCCAGCAGTTTAGCCCGGACGGTTGACGAGCAGTACTTC.

The rearrangement uses TRBV18 and TRBJ1-1, with D hard to call. The CDR3 is 14 residues long. Looked up from germline, CDR1 is KGHSH and CDR2 is LQKENI. V lost 4 bases, J lost 3 bases, and 12 bases lay in between. The CDR3 spells CASSLLDSDTEAFF. The CDR3 DNA reads as TGTGCCAGCTCACTATTGGACTCGGACACTGAAGCTTTCTTT.

J is TRBJ2-3 and V is TRBV4-3; 11 positions match TRBD2. CDR3 length: 17 residues. V was pared by 0 bases and J by 4 bases, with 6 bases of the junction left unmatched. The germline CDR1 and CDR2 sequences are LGHNA and YSLEER. The CDR3 loop is CASSQDPPGLAADTQYF. The CDR3 nucleotides read TGCGCCAGCAGCCAAGACCCGCCGGGACTAGCGGCAGATACGCAGTATTTT.

V and J are TRBV9 and TRBJ2-1; 7 bases map to TRBD1. With V trimmed by 3 bases and J by 8 bases, 11 bases remained unmatched. The CDR3 consists of 15 residues. Germline V CDR1 and CDR2: SGDLS, YYNGEE. For the CDR3, the DNA is TGTGCCAGCAGCGGTTACAGGGGTCTCTGGGATGAGCAGTTCTTC. It is translated as CASSGYRGLWDEQFF.